This is a list of T cell receptor beta chains from one sample in a study of OX40 agonist ivuxolimab in advanced cancers. Using immunoSEQ multiplex PCR, the repertoire was profiled, and TCRdb retains in-frame clones only, with some absent. The sample lists 55,000 to 75,000 clones, about 90% occurring once. The sequences come from CD4+ or CD8+ T cells sorted from blood, collected in a trial of the OX40 agonist ivuxolimab. These receptors all come from an adult with an advanced solid tumor such as melanoma, head and neck, liver or kidney cancer. CDR3s include the opening cysteine and the closing phenylalanine or tryptophan. Fields, in order: clone size, J gene, V gene, D gene, CDR3 DNA, CDR3 protein. A D gene is named only where the DNA matches it firmly. Clone size is given for some rows only: seen once, a few or many times, or a class if the clone is expanded.

abundance: few
j_gene: TRBJ2-7
v_gene: TRBV11-3
d_gene: TRBD2
CDR3nt: TGTGCCAGCAGCTTAGTACCTAGCGGGAGGATTTGGGGTATCTCCTACGAGCAGTACTTC
CDR3aa: CASSLVPSGRIWGISYEQYF

abundance: .
j_gene: TRBJ2-1
v_gene: TRBV4-3
d_gene: .
CDR3nt: TGCGCCAGCAGCCAAGACAATGAGCAGTTCTTC
CDR3aa: CASSQDNEQFF

abundance: .
j_gene: TRBJ2-7
v_gene: TRBV9
d_gene: .
CDR3nt: TGTGCCAGCAGCGTAGGAGAGGGCTACGAGCAGTACTTC
CDR3aa: CASSVGEGYEQYF

abundance: .
j_gene: TRBJ2-1
v_gene: TRBV28
d_gene: .
CDR3nt: TGTGCCAGCAGGACGAGGGGCTCCTACAATGAGCAGTTCTTC
CDR3aa: CASRTRGSYNEQFF

abundance: .
j_gene: TRBJ2-1
v_gene: TRBV19
d_gene: .
CDR3nt: TGTGCCAGTAGTAGGGATCCAGCCCCCAATGAGCAGTTCTTC
CDR3aa: CASSRDPAPNEQFF

abundance: few
j_gene: TRBJ1-1
v_gene: TRBV28
d_gene: .
CDR3nt: TGTGCCAGCAGCCAAAGGGCAATCGACGCTGAAGCTTTCTTT
CDR3aa: CASSQRAIDAEAFF

abundance: .
j_gene: TRBJ2-3
v_gene: TRBV6-4
d_gene: .
CDR3nt: TGTGCCAGCAGCGCCGGGGGGACAGGCACAGATACGCAGTATTTT
CDR3aa: CASSAGGTGTDTQYF

abundance: .
j_gene: TRBJ2-5
v_gene: TRBV28
d_gene: .
CDR3nt: TGTGCCAGCAGCCGGGTTGGGGTGAGACCAAATCAAGAGACCCAGTACTTC
CDR3aa: CASSRVGVRPNQETQYF

abundance: .
j_gene: TRBJ2-1
v_gene: TRBV2
d_gene: .
CDR3nt: TGTGCCACCTACTACTACAGGGTGGATGAGCAGTTCTTC
CDR3aa: CATYYYRVDEQFF

abundance: .
j_gene: TRBJ2-7
v_gene: TRBV19
d_gene: TRBD1
CDR3nt: TGTGCCAGTAGTATTGACGGACAGGGGTGGTACGAGCAGTACTTC
CDR3aa: CASSIDGQGWYEQYF

abundance: .
j_gene: TRBJ2-3
v_gene: TRBV11-2
d_gene: .
CDR3nt: TGTGCCAGCAGCTTAGGGTACGGAGCTCCGTTCACAGATACGCAGTATTTT
CDR3aa: CASSLGYGAPFTDTQYF

abundance: .
j_gene: TRBJ2-3
v_gene: TRBV7-2
d_gene: .
CDR3nt: TGTGCCAGCAGCTTAGGCCCCGAACTGGCAGATACGCAGTATTTT
CDR3aa: CASSLGPELADTQYF

abundance: .
j_gene: TRBJ2-7
v_gene: TRBV10-2
d_gene: .
CDR3nt: TGCGCCAGCAGTGACTTCCACGAGCAGTACTTC
CDR3aa: CASSDFHEQYF

abundance: .
j_gene: TRBJ2-7
v_gene: TRBV4-2
d_gene: TRBD1
CDR3nt: TGTGCCAGCAGCCAAGATCCTCCTCCCAGGGGGTTTTACGAGCAGTACTTC
CDR3aa: CASSQDPPPRGFYEQYF

abundance: .
j_gene: TRBJ1-5
v_gene: TRBV2
d_gene: .
CDR3nt: TGTGCCAGCAGTATCCCCTGGGGGGACAATCAGCCCCAGCATTTT
CDR3aa: CASSIPWGDNQPQHF

abundance: large
j_gene: TRBJ2-7
v_gene: TRBV30
d_gene: .
CDR3nt: TGTGCCTGGAGTTTGGGGGAATACGAGCAGTACTTC
CDR3aa: CAWSLGEYEQYF

abundance: .
j_gene: TRBJ2-7
v_gene: TRBV7-8
d_gene: TRBD2
CDR3nt: TGTGCCAGCAGGGCTGCGGGAGTAACCTACGAGCAGTACTTC
CDR3aa: CASRAAGVTYEQYF

abundance: .
j_gene: TRBJ2-3
v_gene: TRBV9
d_gene: TRBD2
CDR3nt: TGTGCCAGCAGCGTTAGCGGGGTCCCCACAGATACGCAGTATTTT
CDR3aa: CASSVSGVPTDTQYF

abundance: .
j_gene: TRBJ2-1
v_gene: TRBV5-1
d_gene: .
CDR3nt: TGCGCCAGCAGCTTGCCTAGTTCGGATGAGCAGTTCTTC
CDR3aa: CASSLPSSDEQFF

abundance: .
j_gene: TRBJ1-4
v_gene: TRBV15
d_gene: .
CDR3nt: TGTGCCACCAGCAGGGACCGAGCAACTAATGAAAAACTGTTTTTT
CDR3aa: CATSRDRATNEKLFF

abundance: .
j_gene: TRBJ1-2
v_gene: TRBV5-6
d_gene: .
CDR3nt: TGTGCCAGCAGCTTAGGTGGTCGCAGCATCTATGGCTACACCTTC
CDR3aa: CASSLGGRSIYGYTF

abundance: .
j_gene: TRBJ2-7
v_gene: TRBV28
d_gene: TRBD2
CDR3nt: TGTGCCAGCAGTCTAGCGGACGTCGACTACGAGCAGTACTTC
CDR3aa: CASSLADVDYEQYF

abundance: .
j_gene: TRBJ2-7
v_gene: TRBV19
d_gene: .
CDR3nt: TGTGCCAGTAGTGCTACGGTAGACTACGAGCAGTACTTC
CDR3aa: CASSATVDYEQYF

abundance: .
j_gene: TRBJ2-7
v_gene: TRBV5-4
d_gene: TRBD1
CDR3nt: TGTGCCAGCAGCTTAGGGGACAGAATCTACGAGCAGTACTTC
CDR3aa: CASSLGDRIYEQYF

abundance: .
j_gene: TRBJ2-7
v_gene: TRBV7-6
d_gene: .
CDR3nt: TGTGCCAGCAGCCAATACCCAAATTCCGGGGGCACCTACGAGCAGTACTTC
CDR3aa: CASSQYPNSGGTYEQYF

abundance: once
j_gene: TRBJ2-3
v_gene: TRBV7-3
d_gene: TRBD2
CDR3nt: TGTGCCAGCAGCTTGGCACTAGCGGGAGTTGGAACAGATACGCAGTATTTT
CDR3aa: CASSLALAGVGTDTQYF

abundance: .
j_gene: TRBJ2-1
v_gene: TRBV10-3
d_gene: TRBD2
CDR3nt: TGTGCCATCAGGACTCTGAGCGGGGGTTGGGATGAGCAGTTCTTC
CDR3aa: CAIRTLSGGWDEQFF

abundance: .
j_gene: TRBJ2-3
v_gene: TRBV30
d_gene: .
CDR3nt: TGTGCCTGGAGTGTACTAGGAGATACGCAGTATTTT
CDR3aa: CAWSVLGDTQYF

abundance: .
j_gene: TRBJ2-7
v_gene: TRBV6-5
d_gene: .
CDR3nt: TGTGCCAGCAGTTACGAAACTAGCTCGACCTACGAGCAGTACTTC
CDR3aa: CASSYETSSTYEQYF

abundance: .
j_gene: TRBJ2-3
v_gene: TRBV28
d_gene: .
CDR3nt: TGTGCCAGCAGTCGTTTGGGGGAGGAGGGGGATACGCAGTATTTT
CDR3aa: CASSRLGEEGDTQYF

abundance: .
j_gene: TRBJ2-7
v_gene: TRBV6-1
d_gene: .
CDR3nt: TGTGCCAGCAGCTCCCCAGTCGAGCAGTACTTC
CDR3aa: CASSSPVEQYF

abundance: .
j_gene: TRBJ2-1
v_gene: TRBV7-6
d_gene: TRBD1
CDR3nt: TGTGCCAGCAGCCCCGGGACAGCCGAGCAGTTCTTC
CDR3aa: CASSPGTAEQFF

abundance: .
j_gene: TRBJ2-5
v_gene: TRBV4-1
d_gene: TRBD2
CDR3nt: TGCGCCAGCAGCCCACGAGAACTAGCGGCAGAGACCCAGTACTTC
CDR3aa: CASSPRELAAETQYF

abundance: .
j_gene: TRBJ2-5
v_gene: TRBV2
d_gene: .
CDR3nt: TGTGCCAGCAGTGAAGCGCTCAGGGGCGTGGAGACCCAGTACTTC
CDR3aa: CASSEALRGVETQYF

abundance: .
j_gene: TRBJ1-3
v_gene: TRBV7-2
d_gene: TRBD1
CDR3nt: TGTGCCAGCAGCTTAATCCAGGGGGGAACTGGAAACACCATATATTTT
CDR3aa: CASSLIQGGTGNTIYF

abundance: .
j_gene: TRBJ2-3
v_gene: TRBV5-6
d_gene: .
CDR3nt: TGTGCCAGCAGCTTGGACAGCACAGATACGCAGTATTTT
CDR3aa: CASSLDSTDTQYF

abundance: .
j_gene: TRBJ1-4
v_gene: TRBV7-9
d_gene: .
CDR3nt: TGTGCCAGCAACCCGGGCCCTGGGAGTGAAAAACTGTTTTTT
CDR3aa: CASNPGPGSEKLFF

abundance: .
j_gene: TRBJ2-5
v_gene: TRBV13
d_gene: TRBD2
CDR3nt: TGTGCCAGCCGTACGCGAGCGGGAGCCTATGAGACCCAGTACTTC
CDR3aa: CASRTRAGAYETQYF

abundance: .
j_gene: TRBJ2-2
v_gene: TRBV5-5
d_gene: .
CDR3nt: TGTGCCAGCAGACTTCGGTGGGGCACCGGGGAGCTGTTTTTT
CDR3aa: CASRLRWGTGELFF

abundance: .
j_gene: TRBJ1-1
v_gene: TRBV28
d_gene: .
CDR3nt: TGTGCCAGCAGCGACACGACAGTGAACACTGAAGCTTTCTTT
CDR3aa: CASSDTTVNTEAFF

abundance: .
j_gene: TRBJ2-5
v_gene: TRBV28
d_gene: .
CDR3nt: TGTGCCAGCAGCCCCCCTGGGGCGCGGGAGACCCAGTACTTC
CDR3aa: CASSPPGARETQYF

abundance: .
j_gene: TRBJ2-3
v_gene: TRBV9
d_gene: .
CDR3nt: TGTGCCAGCAGCGTAGCGAGTGGGCGACTGAGCACAGATACGCAGTATTTT
CDR3aa: CASSVASGRLSTDTQYF

abundance: .
j_gene: TRBJ2-7
v_gene: TRBV5-1
d_gene: .
CDR3nt: TGCGCCAGCAGCCCGGCCGGCCAGGAGGCCTACGAGCAGTACTTC
CDR3aa: CASSPAGQEAYEQYF

abundance: .
j_gene: TRBJ2-1
v_gene: TRBV6-5
d_gene: TRBD1
CDR3nt: TGTGCCAGCGGTAGGACAGGAGTAGGGAATGAGCAGTTCTTC
CDR3aa: CASGRTGVGNEQFF

abundance: .
j_gene: TRBJ2-7
v_gene: TRBV11-2
d_gene: .
CDR3nt: TGTGCCAGCAGCTTAGGGTCGGGAGCGTACGAGCAGTACTTC
CDR3aa: CASSLGSGAYEQYF

abundance: .
j_gene: TRBJ2-3
v_gene: TRBV28
d_gene: .
CDR3nt: TGTGCCAGCAGTTTGTCGGGAGTGACAGATACGCAGTATTTT
CDR3aa: CASSLSGVTDTQYF

abundance: .
j_gene: TRBJ2-1
v_gene: TRBV5-4
d_gene: TRBD2
CDR3nt: TGTGCCAGCAGCACAGGACTAGCGGGAGGGGAGCAGTTCTTC
CDR3aa: CASSTGLAGGEQFF

abundance: .
j_gene: TRBJ2-3
v_gene: TRBV9
d_gene: TRBD2
CDR3nt: TGTGCCAGCAGCGTAGACCCGGGAGGGAGCACAGATACGCAGTATTTT
CDR3aa: CASSVDPGGSTDTQYF

abundance: .
j_gene: TRBJ2-2
v_gene: TRBV5-5
d_gene: TRBD1
CDR3nt: TGTGCCAGCAGCACCCCCCCCGACAGGGAAGCCGGGGAGCTGTTTTTT
CDR3aa: CASSTPPDREAGELFF

abundance: .
j_gene: TRBJ2-7
v_gene: TRBV9
d_gene: .
CDR3nt: TGTGCCAGCAGCGTAGTGGGGGGGCTGGACGAGCAGTACTTC
CDR3aa: CASSVVGGLDEQYF

abundance: .
j_gene: TRBJ2-1
v_gene: TRBV5-1
d_gene: TRBD2
CDR3nt: TGCGCCAGCAACCCCCGGGGAGCGGGGATCTTAAATGAGCAGTTCTTC
CDR3aa: CASNPRGAGILNEQFF

abundance: .
j_gene: TRBJ2-7
v_gene: TRBV19
d_gene: .
CDR3nt: TGTGCCAGTAGTATAGGGCCCGGGACGTATCCCGAGCAGTACTTC
CDR3aa: CASSIGPGTYPEQYF

abundance: .
j_gene: TRBJ2-3
v_gene: TRBV7-3
d_gene: TRBD1
CDR3nt: TGTGCCAGCAGCAAACCCGGGACAGGGACAGATACGCAGTATTTT
CDR3aa: CASSKPGTGTDTQYF